This TCR beta chain was recorded in a study of shared clonotypes between healthy human individuals. About this clone: Its antigen is currently unknown.

The naive CD8 subset, CD45RO-negative cells positively selected for CCR7, excluded terminally differentiated effector memory CD45RA+ cells. Each donor was a Caucasian adult residing in Nashville, Tennessee. CDR1 and CDR2 from the germline V gene are SNHLY and FYNNEI. CDR3 length: 15 amino acids. Trimming took off 4 bases at V and 2 bases at J, with 11 bases between the two ends. Study outcomes and limitations: A generally larger estimated richness was seen in naive subsets than in memory subsets.

About 30,000 T cell genomes (approximately 180 ng DNA) went into each sorted-subset replicate. The table came from immunoSEQ multiplex PCR; TCRdb's copy has only in-frame clones and leaves some out. This table has about 590,000 clones, roughly 96% appearing once. This receptor was obtained from a woman in her 30s in good health. V and J are TRBV2 and TRBJ2-2; D might be TRBD2 (5 bases). Specimen: naive CD8+ T cells sorted from blood. The CDR3 is CASSVGTSNTGELFF. The CDR3 region has the DNA TGTGCCAGCAGTGTTGGCACTAGTAACACCGGGGAGCTGTTTTTT.